The present T cell receptor beta chain was sequenced within a study of blood T cell repertoires in COVID-19. Under the authors' procedure: Nucleated cell counts were estimated from reference gene primer amplification. Libraries were prepared by immunoSEQ multiplex PCR; TCRdb keeps only in-frame clonotypes and omits some of them. The D gene and trimming were derived from the DNA, and the V and J assignments and clone size from that table. The sample shows about 440,000 clones, 90% of them seen only once. V dropped 4 bases and J dropped 10; count of bases not matched to a gene: 8. Germline-derived CDR1 and CDR2 are SNHLY and FYNNEI. The CDR3 totals 15 residues.

V is TRBV2 and J is TRBJ1-6, with 9 bases that match TRBD1. Sample: PBMCs or T cells enriched from blood (not recorded which). The sequence was obtained from a man aged 18 to 35 who had recovered from COVID-19. The CDR3 DNA follows: TGTGCCAGCAGTGGCGGGGACAGGGCCCGCTCACCCCTCCACTTT. It encodes CASSGGDRARSPLHF.